Listed here are 14 T cell receptor beta chains from one sample, sequenced in a study of blood T cell repertoires in COVID-19 (dated by TCRdb to 2020 to 2021). Receptor amplification or capture employed the immunoSEQ multiplex PCR assay. Imported from immuneACCESS, the table was reduced by TCRdb to in-frame sequences with V and J called. These copies leave out some clones; in studies compared against another copy, an unresolved V gene accounts for under half, and the cause of the remainder is not known. Here the sample has a few hundred thousand clones; 75% to 90% occur a single time. The leading ten clones occupy around 3% of the sample. The sequenced sample was peripheral blood. The receptor source for this set is a woman aged 25 to 39 with active or convalescent COVID-19.

The chain recombines TRBV7-8 with TRBJ2-1, with 9 positions matching TRBD2. Unmatched junction bases numbered 18, after V lost 2 bases and J lost 10 bases. Germline V lookup: CDR1 SGHVS, CDR2 FQNEAQ. The CDR3 runs 18 residues. DNA of the CDR3: TGTGCCAGCAGCTTATCTCGCGGCCTAGCGGGGACTCGGCGGGAGCAGTTCTTC. Translating gives CASSLSRGLAGTRREQFF.

In DNA form, the CDR3 reads TGTGCCAGCAGCCAAGATCCGTCGTGGGGGCCTAGGTCAGATACGCAGTATTTT. Translation: CASSQDPSWGPRSDTQYF. V usage is TRBV4-2 and J usage is TRBJ2-3; TRBD1 might be the D (6 bases). V lost 0 bases to trimming and J lost 4 bases, with 20 bases between them. The germline gives CDR1 LGHNA, CDR2 YNFKEQ. This CDR3 spans 18 amino acids.

This chain links TRBV5-1 with TRBJ2-3; TRBD2 matches at 7 bases. The germline gives CDR1 SGHRS, CDR2 YFSETQ. V gave up 4 bases and J gave up 1 base; unmatched junction bases: 9. The CDR3 has 16 amino acids. CDR3 DNA: TGCGCCAGCAGCCCACCAAGCGGGGTAGGCACAGATACGCAGTATTTT. Protein sequence: CASSPPSGVGTDTQYF. Looking up the rest from reference TRBV5-1 and TRBJ2-3 gives the full variable domain: KAGVTQTPRYLIKTRGQQVTLSCSPISGHRSVSWYQQTPGQGLQFLFEYFSETQRNKGNFPGRFSGRQFSNSRSEMNVSTLELGDSALYLCASSPPSGVGTDTQYFGPGTRLTVL.

The rearrangement joins TRBV3-1 (or the pseudogene TRBV3-2) to TRBJ1-3; a weak D match, TRBD1 (5 bases). CDR3 length equals 17 residues. Germline-derived CDR1 and CDR2 are LGHDT and YNNKEL (reference sequence). V dropped 4 bases and J dropped 4 bases, with 20 bases sitting between them. The CDR3 nucleotides read TGTGCCAGCAGCCCGCTTAGGACAATGGAATCCGGAAACACCATATATTTT. As protein: CASSPLRTMESGNTIYF.

The V call is TRBV25-1, the J call TRBJ2-7, with D possibly being TRBD2 (6 bases). V gave up 7 bases and J gave up 3 bases, with 13 bases separating them. Germline CDR1 MGHDK, CDR2 SYGVNS. This CDR3 spans 13 amino acids. CDR3 sequence reads: CASTHGGNYEQYF. In nucleotides, the CDR3 is TGTGCCAGCACCCACGGCGGGAACTACGAGCAGTACTTC.

The rearrangement links TRBV5-1 to TRBJ1-1; D unclear. Trimming took off 3 bases at V and 2 bases at J, with 17 bases between the two ends. The CDR3 length is 16 residues. CDR1 and CDR2 (germline): SGHRS, YFSETQ. This CDR3 is CASSSRVLGSNTEAFF. In DNA form, the CDR3 reads TGCGCCAGCAGCTCCCGGGTATTAGGGAGCAACACTGAAGCTTTCTTT.

The V gene is TRBV10-2, the J gene TRBJ2-3; a possible D gene is TRBD1 (6 bases). The CDR3 has 14 residues. The germline V gene encodes CDR1 WSHSY and CDR2 SAAADI. Trimming took 6 bases from V and 3 from J, leaving 13 bases between them. The CDR3 spells CASSPVGTTDTQYF. CDR3 sequence (DNA): TGCGCCAGCAGCCCGGTAGGGACAACAGATACGCAGTATTTT.

CDR3 protein: CASSLQGTGGSEAFF. CDR3 DNA: TGTGCCAGCAGCTTGCAGGGGACAGGAGGGTCAGAAGCTTTCTTT. The chain combines TRBV5-4 with TRBJ1-1, with 8 bases lining up with TRBD1. CDR1 and CDR2 from the germline V gene are SGHNT and YYREEE (reference sequence). This CDR3 is built from 15 residues. The V gene end was trimmed by 1 base and the J gene end by 8 bases; junction bases not matched to a gene: 10.

This clone was observed once. The V and J genes are TRBV13 and TRBJ1-2; 8 bases align to TRBD1. From germline, CDR1 is PRHDT and CDR2 FYEKMQ (reference sequence). The CDR3 is 17 residues long. V shed 0 bases, J shed 7 bases, and the junction held 13 bases outside the gene matches. The CDR3 nucleotides are TGTGCCAGCAGCTTAGGCCTCGGGACAGGAGAGGTCCTTGGCTACACCTTC. This encodes CASSLGLGTGEVLGYTF.

V and J are TRBV20-1 and TRBJ1-2; 7 nucleotides align to TRBD1. V was clipped by 3 bases and J by 2 bases; unmatched bases: 3. Germline CDR1 DFQATT, CDR2 SNEGSKA (reference sequence). The CDR3 has 13 residues. The chain's CDR3 is CSASGDRNYGYTF. In nucleotides, the CDR3 is TGCAGTGCTAGTGGGGACAGAAACTATGGCTACACCTTC.

The rearrangement links TRBV28 to TRBJ2-3; possibly TRBD2 for D (7 bases). Per the germline V gene, CDR1 is MDHEN and CDR2 is SYDVKM. This CDR3 has 13 residues. V lost 5 bases to trimming and J lost 14 bases, with 20 bases between them. The CDR3 DNA reads TGTGCCAGCAGTCCCGTCCGGGGGGCGCGAGGGTATTTT. Protein product: CASSPVRGARGYF. The full variable domain, completed using reference TRBV28 and TRBJ2-3, is DVKVTQSSRYLVKRTGEKVFLECVQDMDHENMFWYRQDPGLGLRLIYFSYDVKMKEKGDIPEGYSVSREKKERFSLILESASTNQTSMYLCASSPVRGARGYFGPGTRLTVL.

The rearrangement uses TRBV5-4 and TRBJ2-7; TRBD1 aligns across 7 bases. Trimming took 0 bases from V and 3 from J; bases not matched to a gene: 6. The CDR3 contains 15 residues. Looked up from germline, CDR1 is SGHNT and CDR2 is YYREEE (reference sequence). The CDR3, as DNA: TGTGCCAGCAGCTTGGAGGGCAGGGGGAACTACGAGCAGTACTTC. Translated: CASSLEGRGNYEQYF.

The chain couples TRBV6-5 to TRBJ1-1, with D perhaps TRBD1 (5 bases). There are 13 residues in the CDR3. V was pared by 7 bases and J by 2 bases, with 11 bases between. The germline CDR1 and CDR2 sequences are MNHEY and SVGAGI. CDR3 sequence: CASTGRVNTEAFF. CDR3 coding DNA: TGTGCCAGCACCGGCAGGGTAAACACTGAAGCTTTCTTT.

The chain links TRBV29-1 to TRBJ2-1; TRBD1 aligns across 9 bases. CDR1 and CDR2 (germline): SQVTM, ANQGSEA. J was trimmed by 0 bases and V by 6 bases; bases with no gene match: 6. There are 15 residues in the CDR3. The CDR3 sequence is CSVAGTGRSYNEQFF. CDR3 coding DNA: TGCAGCGTGGCCGGGACAGGGCGCTCCTACAATGAGCAGTTCTTC.